The TCR beta chain under discussion was sequenced for a study of blood T cell repertoires in COVID-19. Across the whole study: Researchers got acute and convalescent COVID-19 samples from the United States, Italy and Spain.

TCRdb keeps only in-frame clones here, not all; method: immunoSEQ multiplex PCR. The sample carries 200,000 to 250,000 clones, more than 80% recorded once. The Seattle site enrolled patients during active infection and followed them longitudinally. This sequence originates from a man aged 25 to 40 with COVID-19, enrolled during active disease. Sequencing used peripheral blood.

This chain's CDR3 is CASSSQGRRGNTIYF. The CDR3 nucleotides are TGTGCCAGCAGTTCACAGGGGAGGAGGGGAAACACCATATATTTT. The genes are TRBV6-5 and TRBJ1-3, with 7 bases fitting TRBD1. The CDR3 spans 15 residues. The V segment lost 4 bases and the J segment 4 bases; nucleotides outside the gene matches: 7. Germline CDR1 reads MNHEY; CDR2 reads SVGAGI.